A single sample gave rise to the 32 T cell receptor beta chains below, sequenced in a study of cytomegalovirus exposure and HLA in healthy donors (dated by TCRdb to between 2016 and 2019). The receptor library was made with the immunoSEQ multiplex PCR assay. A mixture of 60 forward primers for TCR Vbeta segments and 13 reverse primers for TCR Jbeta segments was used in the multiplex PCR. In its TCRdb copy, this immuneACCESS table keeps in-frame sequences only and misses some clones. Where compared with another copy, unresolved V genes explain less than half of these, and the others have no known cause. The table for this sample lists 90,000 to 100,000 clones; approximately 66% of them were counted only once. 3.5% to 4.5% of the sample is held by the ten biggest clonotypes. The sequenced sample consisted of PBMCs. These receptors originate from a young man in good health and CMV-seronegative.

This chain connects TRBV4-2 to TRBJ2-7; 8 bases match TRBD2. The CDR3 spans 15 residues. The trim removed 2 bases at V and 2 bases at J, leaving 5 bases unmatched. Germline loops: CDR1 LGHNA, CDR2 YNFKEQ. CDR3 sequence (DNA): TGTGCCAGCAGCCAACCCGGGGGGGGGACCTACGAGCAGTACTTC. Translation: CASSQPGGGTYEQYF.

This chain joins TRBV6-1 and TRBJ1-2, with D perhaps TRBD1 (6 bases). CDR1 MNHNS and CDR2 SASEGT come from the germline V gene. Trimming left V 2 bases short and J 8 bases short, with 15 bases between. This CDR3 has 14 residues. The CDR3 DNA follows: TGTGCCAGCAGTGAACAGGGGAAGATTGAAGGCTACACCTTC. It yields the protein CASSEQGKIEGYTF.

The chain uses TRBV6-1 and TRBJ1-5; 11 nucleotides line up with TRBD1. V lost 8 bases and J lost 4; bases outside the gene matches: 7. The CDR3 totals 15 residues. Germline V gene data show CDR1 as MNHNS and CDR2 as SASEGT. In DNA form, the CDR3 reads TGTGCCAGCCGGGACAGGGGGTTCCTTAATCAGCCCCAGCATTTT. This sequence encodes CASRDRGFLNQPQHF.

The CDR3 region is CASSRGLAENGELFF. The CDR3 DNA reads as TGTGCCAGCTCACGGGGACTAGCGGAAAACGGGGAGCTGTTTTTT. This chain links TRBV18 with TRBJ2-2, with 11 bases fitting TRBD2. The germline V gene has CDR1 KGHSH and CDR2 LQKENI. The CDR3 is 15 amino acids. With 4 bases clipped from V and 7 bases from J, the junction kept 5 bases outside the gene matches.

The V gene is TRBV30, the J gene TRBJ2-3, with 12 nucleotides matching TRBD2. The CDR3 has 15 residues. The trim removed 2 bases at V and 2 bases at J, leaving 2 bases unmatched. From germline, CDR1 is GTSNPN and CDR2 SVGIG (reference sequence). The DNA of the CDR3 is TGTGCCTGGAGTCGACTAGCGGGGGCCACAGATACGCAGTATTTT. Amino acids: CAWSRLAGATDTQYF.

This clone occurred a few times. The rearrangement links TRBV29-1 to TRBJ2-1, with D possibly matching TRBD2 (5 bases). Between the trimmed V and J ends, which lost 6 bases and 2 bases, there was a span of 17 bases. CDR1 and CDR2 (germline): SQVTM, ANQGSEA. CDR3 length: 15 amino acids. CDR3 region: CSVMSFGVPYNEQFF. Written as DNA, the CDR3 is TGCAGCGTGATGTCCTTCGGGGTCCCCTACAATGAGCAGTTCTTC.

This clone was recorded once. The chain combines TRBV6-6 with TRBJ2-3, with D perhaps matching TRBD1 (5 bases). Germline assignment: CDR1 MNHNY and CDR2 SVGAGI (reference sequence). V lost 5 bases, J lost 0 bases, and 12 bases lay in between. The CDR3 extends over 15 amino acids. As DNA, the CDR3 is TGTGCCAGCAGTCCTCGGACATATAGCACAGATACGCAGTATTTT. As protein: CASSPRTYSTDTQYF.

The chain has TRBV27 and TRBJ2-7, with 11 bases identical to TRBD2. After removal of 4 bases from V and 7 bases from J, the junction contained 9 bases not matched to a gene. This CDR3 is built from 15 residues. CDR1 is MNHEY and CDR2 is SMNVEV in the germline V gene (reference sequence). The CDR3 sequence is CASSSGLAGFLEQYF. For the CDR3, the DNA is TGTGCCAGCAGTTCAGGACTAGCGGGTTTTTTGGAGCAGTACTTC.

The genes are TRBV2 and TRBJ2-1; D unresolved. The CDR3 is 17 amino acids. The V end lost 0 bases, the J end lost 2 bases, and 14 bases lay between the germline ends. The germline V gene has CDR1 SNHLY and CDR2 FYNNEI. This CDR3 is CASSEAFSWATYNEQFF. The CDR3 DNA is TGTGCCAGCAGTGAAGCCTTCTCGTGGGCTACCTACAATGAGCAGTTCTTC.

This clone has just a few counts. The gene calls are TRBV5-1 and TRBJ2-7; D is uncertain. This CDR3 region has 15 residues. The V gene lost 1 base and the J gene lost 1 base, with 12 bases spanning the gap. CDR1 SGHRS and CDR2 YFSETQ come from the germline V gene. The CDR3 region has the DNA TGCGCCAGCAGCTTGTCTTCCTCTGAGTCCTACGAGCAGTACTTC. Translated, it gives CASSLSSSESYEQYF.

The chain couples TRBV4-2 to TRBJ2-2; D is uncertain. The CDR3 is 14 amino acids. Looked up from germline, CDR1 is LGHNA and CDR2 is YNFKEQ. V was clipped by 2 bases and J by 3 bases, with 7 bases between them. The CDR3 sequence: CASSQNGHTGELFF. The CDR3 DNA reads TGTGCCAGCAGCCAAAACGGTCACACCGGGGAGCTGTTTTTT.

CDR3 amino acids: CASSLAGGPTDTQYF. The CDR3 DNA reads as TGTGCCAGCAGCTTAGCGGGGGGGCCCACAGATACGCAGTATTTT. The chain has TRBV11-1 and TRBJ2-3, with a tentative D call TRBD2 (7 bases). Germline V gene data show CDR1 as SGHAT and CDR2 as FQDESV (reference sequence). V was trimmed by 0 bases and J by 2 bases, leaving 9 bases between them. This CDR3 comprises 15 residues. The complete variable domain, with remaining parts taken from reference TRBV11-1 and TRBJ2-3, reads EAEVAQSPRYKITEKSQAVAFWCDPISGHATLYWYRQILGQGPELLVQFQDESVVDDSQLPKDRFSAERLKGVDSTLKIQPAELGDSAMYLCASSLAGGPTDTQYFGPGTRLTVL.

The CDR3 here is CASRSSDREGLIYEQYF. CDR3 in DNA: TGTGCCAGCAGGAGCTCGGACAGGGAGGGATTGATCTACGAGCAGTACTTC. The V call is TRBV28, the J call TRBJ2-7, with D perhaps TRBD1 (8 bases). V was shortened by 6 bases and J by 3 bases, with 24 bases between the two germline ends. The CDR3 totals 17 residues. CDR1 and CDR2 (germline): MDHEN, SYDVKM.

The chain couples TRBV18 to TRBJ2-4; 7 bases fit TRBD1. The germline V gene has CDR1 KGHSH and CDR2 LQKENI. V shed 1 base and J 5 bases; nucleotides not matched to a gene: 5. The CDR3 has 15 amino acids. CDR3 in amino acids: CASSPLRTGENIQYF. For the CDR3, the DNA is TGTGCCAGCTCACCACTAAGGACAGGTGAAAACATTCAGTACTTC. The variable domain in full, with the rest retrieved from reference TRBV18 and TRBJ2-4, is NAGVMQNPRHLVRRRGQEARLRCSPMKGHSHVYWYRQLPEEGLKFMVYLQKENIIDESGMPKERFSAEFPKEGPSILRIQQVVRGDSAAYFCASSPLRTGENIQYFGAGTRLSVL.

The chain couples TRBV7-9 to TRBJ1-1; tentative D call: TRBD1 (6 bases). The CDR3 contains 14 residues. CDR1 is SEHNR and CDR2 is FQNEAQ in the germline V gene (reference sequence). V lost 2 bases, J lost 5 bases, and 12 bases lay in between. The CDR3 reads CASSLYYRGTEAFF. DNA for the CDR3: TGTGCCAGCAGCTTATACTATAGGGGGACTGAAGCTTTCTTT.

The rearrangement uses TRBV7-2 and TRBJ1-2, with D perhaps TRBD1 (5 bases). Trimming pared 5 bases from V and 3 bases from J, leaving 13 bases between. The CDR3 is 14 residues long. Germline V CDR1 and CDR2: SGHTA, FQGNSA. CDR3 nucleotide sequence: TGTGCCAGCAGCCCACCGGGGGACTACTATGGCTACACCTTC. Protein sequence: CASSPPGDYYGYTF.

The chain uses TRBV2 and TRBJ1-5; D is unclear. V lost 7 bases to trimming and J lost 0 bases, with 10 bases between them. CDR3 length: 14 amino acids. Germline-derived CDR1 and CDR2 are SNHLY and FYNNEI. CDR3 in DNA: TGTGCCAGCAAAGCTCTTTATAGCAATCAGCCCCAGCATTTT. It encodes CASKALYSNQPQHF.

This sequence joins TRBV7-3 and TRBJ1-4; D is ambiguous. The CDR3 sequence is 13 residues long. CDR1 is SGHTA and CDR2 is FQGTGA in the germline V gene. The V gene lost 2 bases and the J gene lost 8 bases, with 9 bases spanning the gap. This CDR3 is CASSLGLGEKLFF. CDR3 nucleotide sequence: TGTGCCAGCAGCTTAGGACTCGGCGAAAAACTGTTTTTT.

The CDR3 spells CASTDRERQPQHF. CDR3 nucleotide sequence: TGTGCCAGCACCGACAGGGAGCGACAGCCCCAGCATTTT. The chain combines TRBV2 with TRBJ1-5; 7 nucleotides align to TRBD1. The CDR3 contains 13 residues. Per the germline V gene, CDR1 is SNHLY and CDR2 is FYNNEI. Losses at the gene ends were 7 bases for V and 7 bases for J; bases not matched to a gene: 7. Complete variable domain (other parts from reference TRBV2 and TRBJ1-5): EPEVTQTPSHQVTQMGQEVILRCVPISNHLYFYWYRQILGQKVEFLVSFYNNEISEKSEIFDDQFSVERPDGSNFTLKIRSTKLEDSAMYFCASTDRERQPQHFGDGTRLSIL.

This chain connects TRBV7-9 to TRBJ1-3; 8 positions match TRBD1. In germline, CDR1 is SEHNR, CDR2 FQNEAQ (reference sequence). This CDR3 has 15 amino acids. The trim removed 4 bases at V and 0 bases at J, leaving 2 bases unmatched. The CDR3 loop reads CASSWGTGSGNTIYF. The CDR3 DNA reads TGTGCCAGCAGCTGGGGGACAGGCTCTGGAAACACCATATATTTT.

This clone was seen a few times. The rearrangement links TRBV15 to TRBJ2-7, with no clear D. The germline V gene encodes CDR1 LNHNV and CDR2 YYDKDF (reference sequence). The CDR3 is 13 residues long. V lost 2 bases and J lost 1, with 6 bases in between. Here the CDR3 DNA reads TGTGCCACCAGCAGACGAGATTCCTACGAGCAGTACTTC. It is translated as CATSRRDSYEQYF.

This sequence joins TRBV15 and TRBJ1-6; D uncertain. V shed 0 bases and J shed 9 bases, with 6 bases lying between them. CDR1 and CDR2 from the germline V gene are LNHNV and YYDKDF (reference sequence). This CDR3 is 13 amino acids long. The CDR3 coding sequence is TGTGCCACCAGCAGAGAGCCGGGTTCACCCCTCCACTTT. This gives the protein CATSREPGSPLHF. The full variable domain, with the rest looked up from reference TRBV15 and TRBJ1-6, is DAMVIQNPRYQVTQFGKPVTLSCSQTLNHNVMYWYQQKSSQAPKLLFHYYDKDFNNEADTPDNFQSRRPNTSFCFLDIRSPGLGDTAMYLCATSREPGSPLHFGNGTRLTVT.

J is TRBJ2-5 and V is TRBV5-5; 11 bases line up with TRBD1. V shed 8 bases and J 1 base; nucleotides not matched to a gene: 4. CDR1 is SGHKS, CDR2 YYEKEE, per germline (reference sequence). The CDR3 has 14 amino acids. Written as DNA, the CDR3 is TGTGCCAGTTCCGGGACAGGGGGCCAAGAGACCCAGTACTTC. This encodes CASSGTGGQETQYF. The whole variable domain, remainder taken from reference TRBV5-5 and TRBJ2-5, is DAGVTQSPTHLIKTRGQQVTLRCSPISGHKSVSWYQQVLGQGPQFIFQYYEKEERGRGNFPDRFSARQFPNYSSELNVNALLLGDSALYLCASSGTGGQETQYFGPGTRLLVL.

The V gene is TRBV18, the J gene TRBJ2-3; TRBD2 aligns across 11 bases. V lost 3 bases and J lost 1; bases outside the gene matches: 0. The CDR3 length is 15 residues. Germline V gene data show CDR1 as KGHSH and CDR2 as LQKENI. In DNA form, the CDR3 reads TGTGCCAGCTCACCGGGACTAGCGGGCACAGATACGCAGTATTTT. Amino acid sequence: CASSPGLAGTDTQYF.

The CDR3 sequence is CASRGEGVYEQYF. For the CDR3, the DNA is TGTGCCAGCAGGGGCGAGGGGGTGTACGAGCAGTACTTC. V and J are TRBV2 and TRBJ2-7; TRBD1 might be the D (6 bases). From germline, CDR1 is SNHLY and CDR2 FYNNEI. V gave up 6 bases and J gave up 4 bases, with 13 bases separating them. The CDR3 spans 13 residues.

The rearrangement links TRBV20-1 to TRBJ2-5; D gene ambiguous. CDR1 is DFQATT and CDR2 is SNEGSKA in the germline V gene (reference sequence). V dropped 6 bases and J dropped 5 bases, with 7 bases sitting between them. This CDR3 contains 10 residues. The CDR3 DNA sequence: TGCAGTGCCCAGTTGGAGACCCAGTACTTC. Its translation is CSAQLETQYF.

This clone was seen a single time. This sequence joins TRBV7-2 and TRBJ1-1; the D gene is possibly TRBD1 (6 bases). Trimming stripped 3 bases from V and 7 bases from J, with 9 bases between. The germline gives CDR1 SGHTA, CDR2 FQGNSA. This CDR3 region has 12 residues. For the CDR3, the DNA is TGTGCCAGCAGCTTTAGGGACAATGAAGCTTTCTTT. As protein: CASSFRDNEAFF.

V gene TRBV5-1 combines with J gene TRBJ2-7; D is perhaps TRBD1 (6 bases). Trimming removed 5 bases at V and 0 bases at J, with 9 bases between. CDR3 length: 13 residues. CDR1 SGHRS and CDR2 YFSETQ come from the germline V gene. The CDR3 DNA reads TGCGCCAGCAGTGACAGGTCCTCCTACGAGCAGTACTTC. Amino acid sequence: CASSDRSSYEQYF.

This clone has more than one count but fewer than ten. CDR3 loop: CASSWWGLGANVLTF. CDR3 nucleotides: TGTGCCAGCAGCTGGTGGGGGCTTGGGGCCAACGTCCTGACTTTC. The chain is built from TRBV7-9 and TRBJ2-6, with D maybe TRBD1 (6 bases). This CDR3 comprises 15 residues. Germline V gene sequence: CDR1 SEHNR, CDR2 FQNEAQ (reference sequence). Trimming removed 4 bases from V and 3 bases from J, with 10 bases in between.

This chain uses TRBV6-5 with TRBJ1-5, with 7 positions matching TRBD1. The CDR3 is 14 residues long. From germline, CDR1 is MNHEY and CDR2 SVGAGI. V lost 5 bases to trimming and J lost 6 bases; unmatched junction nucleotides: 7. The CDR3 nucleotides read TGTGCCAGCAGTCGACAGGGTACAGGTCAGCCCCAGCATTTT. Translating it yields CASSRQGTGQPQHF.

DNA of the CDR3: TGTGCCTGGAACCGGAGATATAGCAATCAGCCCCAGCATTTT. This gives the protein CAWNRRYSNQPQHF. The chain links TRBV30 to TRBJ1-5; D gene unclear. The germline V and J ends were trimmed by 4 bases and 0 bases, with 10 bases remaining between them. The germline V gene has CDR1 GTSNPN and CDR2 SVGIG (reference sequence). This CDR3 comprises 14 residues.

This sequence joins TRBV7-9 and TRBJ1-1; 7 bases fit TRBD1. Trimming cost V 10 bases and J 0 bases; bases outside gene matches: 8. This CDR3 comprises 14 residues. Germline V gene lookup returns CDR1 SEHNR and CDR2 FQNEAQ (reference sequence). The CDR3 protein is CAIDRVAMNTEAFF. Here the CDR3 DNA reads TGTGCCATTGACAGGGTGGCAATGAACACTGAAGCTTTCTTT. Variable domain in full (rest from reference TRBV7-9 and TRBJ1-1): DTGVSQNPRHKITKRGQNVTFRCDPISEHNRLYWYRQTLGQGPEFLTYFQNEAQLEKSRLLSDRFSAERPKGSFSTLEIQRTEQGDSAMYLCAIDRVAMNTEAFFGQGTRLTVV.